These 7 T cell receptor beta chains share one sample of origin, sequenced in a study of cytomegalovirus exposure and HLA in healthy donors. Researchers ran the PCR with 60 Vbeta and 13 Jbeta primers. Sequenced by immunoSEQ multiplex PCR; TCRdb stores in-frame clones only, minus some. This sample has about 180,000 clones, with roughly 87% found just once. Input material: PBMCs. These TCRs come from a man aged 40-49 years in good health and CMV-seronegative.

V usage is TRBV27 and J usage is TRBJ1-1, with D maybe TRBD1 (5 bases). Deletions cut 4 bases from V and 0 bases from J, with 18 bases between. This CDR3 region has 17 residues. The germline CDR1 and CDR2 sequences are MNHEY and SMNVEV (reference sequence). The CDR3 DNA is TGTGCCAGCAGTTCGGGGGTCCGGGTTCCCATGAACACTGAAGCTTTCTTT. Translation: CASSSGVRVPMNTEAFF.

V is TRBV5-3 and J is TRBJ1-5; D unresolved. TRBV5-3 is flagged as an ORF with uncertain function. V was trimmed by 4 bases and J by 2 bases, leaving 4 bases between them. The CDR3 runs to 12 residues. The CDR3 region has the DNA TGTGCCAGAAGCATAGGCAATCAGCCCCAGCATTTT. Protein product: CARSIGNQPQHF.

This sequence joins TRBV12-5 and TRBJ2-1; D is undetermined. CDR1 is LGHNT and CDR2 is FRNRAP in the germline V gene. Trimming took off 5 bases at V and 6 bases at J, with 5 bases between the two ends. The length of the CDR3 is 11 residues. The CDR3 region is CASGIRNEQFF. Here the CDR3 DNA reads TGTGCTAGTGGTATCCGCAATGAGCAGTTCTTC.

This chain connects TRBV19 to TRBJ1-3; D perhaps matches TRBD1 (5 bases). CDR1 and CDR2 (germline): LNHDA, SQIVND (reference sequence). V lost 9 bases, J lost 4 bases, and 25 bases lay in between. The CDR3 totals 17 residues. This CDR3 reads CASRPDISPNAGNTIYF. CDR3 nucleotides: TGTGCCAGCCGACCGGACATCAGTCCGAATGCGGGAAACACCATATATTTT. The full variable domain, in which reference TRBV19 and TRBJ1-3 provide the parts outside the CDR3, is DGGITQSPKYLFRKEGQNVTLSCEQNLNHDAMYWYRQDPGQGLRLIYYSQIVNDFQKGDIAEGYSVSREKKESFPLTVTSAQKNPTAFYLCASRPDISPNAGNTIYFGEGSWLTVV.

This rearrangement joins TRBV7-9 to TRBJ2-7, with TRBD2 matching over 13 bases. V lost 5 bases and J lost 2; bases outside the gene matches: 9. Germline values: CDR1 SEHNR, CDR2 FQNEAQ (reference sequence). The CDR3 has 17 residues. The DNA for the CDR3 is TGTGCCAGCAGCCCTCGGACTAGCGGGAGTCCCCCCTACGAGCAGTACTTC. It specifies CASSPRTSGSPPYEQYF.

The V and J genes are TRBV7-2 and TRBJ2-1; 8 nucleotides agree with TRBD2. CDR3 length equals 15 residues. The V segment lost 6 bases and the J segment 4 bases; nucleotides outside the gene matches: 8. Germline CDR1 reads SGHTA; CDR2 reads FQGNSA. CDR3 coding DNA: TGTGCCAGCAGACTACTAGCGGTAGCTTACAATGAGCAGTTCTTC. Its translation: CASRLLAVAYNEQFF.

CDR3 protein: CASSRAGAYTGELFF. The CDR3 coding sequence is TGTGCCAGCAGCCGAGCGGGGGCTTACACCGGGGAGCTGTTTTTT. This sequence joins TRBV27 and TRBJ2-2, with TRBD2 matching 8 bases. Germline V gene data show CDR1 as MNHEY and CDR2 as SMNVEV (reference sequence). The CDR3 length is 15 residues. The V gene end was trimmed by 6 bases and the J gene end by 3 bases; junction bases not matched to a gene: 6.